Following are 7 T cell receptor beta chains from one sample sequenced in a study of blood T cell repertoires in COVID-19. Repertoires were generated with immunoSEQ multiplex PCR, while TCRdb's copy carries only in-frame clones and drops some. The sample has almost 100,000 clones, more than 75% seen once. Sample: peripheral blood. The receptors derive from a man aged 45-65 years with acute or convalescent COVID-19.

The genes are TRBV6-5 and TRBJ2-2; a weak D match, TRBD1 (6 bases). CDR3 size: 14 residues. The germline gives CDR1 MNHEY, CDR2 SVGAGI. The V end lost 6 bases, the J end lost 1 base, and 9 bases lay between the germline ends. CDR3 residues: CASRKGQNTGELFF. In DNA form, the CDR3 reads TGTGCCAGCAGGAAGGGACAGAACACCGGGGAGCTGTTTTTT.

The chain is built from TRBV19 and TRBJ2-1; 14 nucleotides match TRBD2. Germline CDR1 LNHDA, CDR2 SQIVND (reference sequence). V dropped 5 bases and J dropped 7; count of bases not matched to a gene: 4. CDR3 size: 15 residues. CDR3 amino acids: CASSSGLAGENEQFF. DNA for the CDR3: TGTGCCAGTAGTTCGGGACTAGCGGGAGAGAATGAGCAGTTCTTC.

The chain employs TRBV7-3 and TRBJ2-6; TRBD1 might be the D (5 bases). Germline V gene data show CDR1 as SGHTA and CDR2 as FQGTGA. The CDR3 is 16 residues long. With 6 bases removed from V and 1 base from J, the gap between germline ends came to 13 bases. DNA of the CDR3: TGTGCCAGCAGGCATGCAGACAGATCTGGGGCCAACGTCCTGACTTTC. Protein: CASRHADRSGANVLTF. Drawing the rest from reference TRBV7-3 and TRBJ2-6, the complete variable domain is GAGVSQTPSNKVTEKGKYVELRCDPISGHTALYWYRQSLGQGPEFLIYFQGTGAADDSGLPNDRFFAVRPEGSVSTLKIQRTERGDSAVYLCASRHADRSGANVLTFGAGSRLTVL.

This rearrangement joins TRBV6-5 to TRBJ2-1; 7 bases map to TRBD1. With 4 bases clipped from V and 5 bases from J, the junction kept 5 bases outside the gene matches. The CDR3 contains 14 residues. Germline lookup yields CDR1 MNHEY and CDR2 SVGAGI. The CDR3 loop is CASSWQGVHNEQFF. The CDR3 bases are TGTGCCAGCAGTTGGCAGGGGGTACACAATGAGCAGTTCTTC.

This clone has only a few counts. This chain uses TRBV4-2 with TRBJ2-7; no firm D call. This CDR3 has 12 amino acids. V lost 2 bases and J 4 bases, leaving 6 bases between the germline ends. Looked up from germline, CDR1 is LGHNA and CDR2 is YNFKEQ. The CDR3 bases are TGTGCCAGCAGCCAATCGGAGTACGAGCAGTACTTC. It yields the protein CASSQSEYEQYF.

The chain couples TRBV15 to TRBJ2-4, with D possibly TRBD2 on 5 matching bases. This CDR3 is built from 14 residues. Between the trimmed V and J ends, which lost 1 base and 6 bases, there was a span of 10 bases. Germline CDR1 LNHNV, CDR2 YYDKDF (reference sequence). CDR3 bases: TGTGCCACCAGCAGAGGAGGGAACAGAAACATTCAGTACTTC. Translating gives CATSRGGNRNIQYF.

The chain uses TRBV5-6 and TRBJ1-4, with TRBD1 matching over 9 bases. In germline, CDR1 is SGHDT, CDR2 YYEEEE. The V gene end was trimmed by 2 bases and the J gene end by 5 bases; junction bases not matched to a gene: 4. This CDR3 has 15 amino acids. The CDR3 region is CASSFQTGGNEKLFF. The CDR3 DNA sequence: TGTGCCAGCAGCTTTCAGACAGGGGGGAATGAAAAACTGTTTTTT.